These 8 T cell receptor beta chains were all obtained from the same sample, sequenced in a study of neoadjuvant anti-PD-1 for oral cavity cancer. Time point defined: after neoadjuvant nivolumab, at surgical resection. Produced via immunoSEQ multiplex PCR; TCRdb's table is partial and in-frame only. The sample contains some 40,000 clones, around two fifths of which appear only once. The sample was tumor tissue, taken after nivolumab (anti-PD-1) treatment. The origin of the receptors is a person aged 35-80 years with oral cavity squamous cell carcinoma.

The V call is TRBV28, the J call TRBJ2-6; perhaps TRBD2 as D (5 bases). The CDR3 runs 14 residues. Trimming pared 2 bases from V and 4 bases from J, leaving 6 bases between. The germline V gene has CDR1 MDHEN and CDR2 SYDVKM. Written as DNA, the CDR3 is TGTGCCAGCAGTTTAGGAGGCGGGGCCAACGTCCTGACTTTC. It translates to CASSLGGGANVLTF.

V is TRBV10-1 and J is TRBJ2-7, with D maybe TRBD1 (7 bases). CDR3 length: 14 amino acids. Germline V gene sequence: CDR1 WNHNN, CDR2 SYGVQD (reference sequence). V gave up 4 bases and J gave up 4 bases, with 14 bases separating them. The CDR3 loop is CASSAQGGPYEQYF. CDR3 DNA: TGCGCCAGCAGTGCTCAGGGGGGCCCTTACGAGCAGTACTTC.

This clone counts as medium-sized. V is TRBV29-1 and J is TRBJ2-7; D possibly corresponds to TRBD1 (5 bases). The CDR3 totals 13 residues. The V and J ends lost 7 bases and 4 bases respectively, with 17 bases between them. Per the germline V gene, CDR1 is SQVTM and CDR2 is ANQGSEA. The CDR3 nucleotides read TGCAGCGCCGAGCAGAGTCAGGGATACGAGCAGTACTTC. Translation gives CSAEQSQGYEQYF.

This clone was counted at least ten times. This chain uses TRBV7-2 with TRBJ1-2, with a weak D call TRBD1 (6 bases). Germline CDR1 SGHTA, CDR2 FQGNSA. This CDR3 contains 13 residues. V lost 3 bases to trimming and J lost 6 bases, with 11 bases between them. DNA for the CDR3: TGTGCCAGCAGCTTGGGGGGGCAGGATGGCTACACCTTC. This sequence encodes CASSLGGQDGYTF.

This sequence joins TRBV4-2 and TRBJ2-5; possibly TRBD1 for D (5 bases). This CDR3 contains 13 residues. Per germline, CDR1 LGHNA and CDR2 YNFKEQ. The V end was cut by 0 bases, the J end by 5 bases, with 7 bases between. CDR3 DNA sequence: TGTGCCAGCAGCCAAGACAGGGTTGAGACCCAGTACTTC. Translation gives CASSQDRVETQYF.

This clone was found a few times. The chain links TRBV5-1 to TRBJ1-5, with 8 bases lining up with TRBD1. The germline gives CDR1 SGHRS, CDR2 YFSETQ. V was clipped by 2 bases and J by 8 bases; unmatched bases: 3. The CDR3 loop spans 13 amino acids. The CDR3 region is CASSFGQGEPQHF. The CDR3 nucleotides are TGCGCCAGCAGCTTCGGACAGGGAGAGCCCCAGCATTTT.

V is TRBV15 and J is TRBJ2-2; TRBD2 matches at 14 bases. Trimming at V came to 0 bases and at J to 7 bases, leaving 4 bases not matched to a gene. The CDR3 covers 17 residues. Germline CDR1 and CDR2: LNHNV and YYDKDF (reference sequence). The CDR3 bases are TGTGCCACCAGCAGAGATAGACTAGCGGGGGGGAACGGGGAGCTGTTTTTT. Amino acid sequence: CATSRDRLAGGNGELFF.

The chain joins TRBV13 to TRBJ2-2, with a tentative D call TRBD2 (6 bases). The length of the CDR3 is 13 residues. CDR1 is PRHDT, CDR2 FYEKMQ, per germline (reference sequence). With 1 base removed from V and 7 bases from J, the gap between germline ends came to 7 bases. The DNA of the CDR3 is TGTGCCAGCAGCTTAGTGGGAGGCGGGGAGCTGTTTTTT. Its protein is CASSLVGGGELFF.